Following are 27 T cell receptor beta chains from one sample sequenced in a study of CD8+ T cells in alopecia areata. cDNA prepared by RNA extraction and subsequent reverse transcription served as the template for sequencing. The assay was immunoSEQ multiplex PCR, and TCRdb's table has in-frame clones only and misses some. The sample lists roughly 180,000 clones; over 55% were seen once. Specimen: CD4+ T cells sorted from blood, collected at week 0. These receptors were taken from a human donor with alopecia areata.

The chain has TRBV27 and TRBJ1-4; D unclear. The CDR3 is made up of 14 amino acids. The germline V gene has CDR1 MNHEY and CDR2 SMNVEV (reference sequence). The V gene lost 5 bases and the J gene lost 8 bases, with 15 bases spanning the gap. In nucleotides, the CDR3 is TGTGCCAGCAGTCTGGACCCCTCGGGGGAAAAACTGTTTTTT. It translates to CASSLDPSGEKLFF.

The chain carries TRBV7-9 and TRBJ1-1; D is perhaps TRBD1 (5 bases). The length of the CDR3 is 12 residues. CDR1 and CDR2 (germline): SEHNR, FQNEAQ (reference sequence). V lost 5 bases to trimming and J lost 4 bases, with 8 bases between them. The CDR3 nucleotides read TGTGCCAGCAGCAAGCAGGGCACTGAAGCTTTCTTT. This translates into CASSKQGTEAFF.

This clone was seen a handful of times. For the CDR3, the DNA is TGTGCCAGCAGCCCCATGACGAACACTGAAGCTTTCTTT. Its protein is CASSPMTNTEAFF. The gene calls are TRBV14 and TRBJ1-1; the D is unclear. From germline, CDR1 is SGHDN and CDR2 FVKESK. The CDR3 is made up of 13 amino acids. Trimming cost V 4 bases and J 1 base, with 7 bases left between them.

This chain connects TRBV6-5 to TRBJ2-7, with TRBD1 matching 8 bases. Trimming removed 2 bases from V and 6 bases from J; junction bases left unmatched: 6. The CDR3 has 14 residues. Per the germline V gene, CDR1 is MNHEY and CDR2 is SVGAGI. Written as DNA, the CDR3 is TGTGCCAGCAGTTACAGGACAGGGTTCGGCGAGCAGTACTTC. This encodes CASSYRTGFGEQYF.

This clone was picked up a small number of times. The DNA for the CDR3 is TGTGCCTGGAGTGTCGGACCTTACGAGCAGTACTTC. Its translation: CAWSVGPYEQYF. The rearrangement uses TRBV30 and TRBJ2-5; the D is unclear. The J call is in doubt because the DNA end fits TRBJ2-7 better. The germline CDR1 and CDR2 sequences are GTSNPN and SVGIG (reference sequence). The CDR3 runs 12 residues.

This clone was seen only a few times. The chain recombines TRBV29-1 with TRBJ2-7, with D possibly matching TRBD1 (5 bases). The CDR3 runs to 11 residues. V was trimmed by 0 bases and J by 5 bases, leaving 5 bases between them. CDR1 SQVTM and CDR2 ANQGSEA come from the germline V gene. The CDR3 sequence: CSVEDRDEQYF. Here the CDR3 DNA reads TGCAGCGTTGAAGACAGGGACGAGCAGTACTTC.

The sample holds a few counts of this clone. The chain employs TRBV7-9 and TRBJ1-1; D unresolved. Germline V gene sequence: CDR1 SEHNR, CDR2 FQNEAQ (reference sequence). The CDR3 totals 13 residues. V was cut by 6 bases and J by 11 bases, with 19 bases left in between. The CDR3 DNA is TGTGCCAGCAGTCCTCCCGGAGGCTCTACTGCTTTCTTT. This encodes CASSPPGGSTAFF.

The chain is built from TRBV30 and TRBJ1-1; D is unresolved. This CDR3 region has 12 residues. V gave up 3 bases and J gave up 9 bases, with 14 bases separating them. CDR1 and CDR2 from the germline V gene are GTSNPN and SVGIG (reference sequence). The CDR3 DNA reads as TGTGCCTGGAGCGGGCAGGAAAATAAAGCTTTCTTT. It is translated as CAWSGQENKAFF.

As regards this clone: The sample has other DNA sequences that encode this CDR3 too. The chain links TRBV30 to TRBJ1-2, with D possibly matching TRBD1 (5 bases). Trimming took 0 bases from V and 6 from J, leaving 11 bases between them. The CDR3 loop spans 13 amino acids. From germline, CDR1 is GTSNPN and CDR2 SVGIG (reference sequence). CDR3 sequence reads: CAWSVRQGDGYTF. CDR3 coding DNA: TGTGCCTGGAGTGTACGGCAGGGCGATGGCTACACCTTC.

J is TRBJ2-5 and V is TRBV19; tentatively, D is TRBD1 (5 bases). The end of the DNA aligns better with TRBJ2-7, so the J call may be wrong. Germline V CDR1 and CDR2: LNHDA, SQIVND (reference sequence). This CDR3 contains 11 residues. The CDR3 here is CASSQGGEQYF. The DNA for the CDR3 is TGTGCCAGTAGCCAGGGTGGCGAGCAGTACTTC.

The genes are TRBV10-3 and TRBJ1-1, with no clear D. Germline-derived CDR1 and CDR2 are ENHRY and SYGVKD. V lost 8 bases to trimming and J lost 6 bases, with 16 bases between them. There are 13 residues in the CDR3. CDR3: CAIGRAPGSEAFF. The DNA for the CDR3 is TGTGCCATCGGAAGGGCCCCGGGCTCTGAAGCTTTCTTT.

The chain links TRBV4-3 to TRBJ1-2, with D possibly being TRBD1 (6 bases). The CDR3 is 15 amino acids. V was trimmed by 1 base and J by 8 bases, leaving 17 bases between them. CDR1 and CDR2 from the germline V gene are LGHNA and YSLEER. The CDR3 spells CASSQVVGAPRGYTF. As DNA, the CDR3 is TGCGCCAGCAGCCAAGTTGTGGGGGCGCCACGGGGCTACACCTTC.

V is TRBV29-1 and J is TRBJ1-2; D unresolved. Trimming took off 4 bases at V and 8 bases at J, with 14 bases between the two ends. CDR1 and CDR2 (germline): SQVTM, ANQGSEA. The CDR3 runs 12 residues. The CDR3 sequence is CSVAVSAGGYTF. The CDR3 DNA reads TGCAGCGTTGCAGTATCCGCGGGGGGCTACACCTTC.

The table lists this clone with a few counts. The chain links TRBV5-4 to TRBJ1-6; D call uncertain. This CDR3 comprises 14 residues. CDR1 is SGHNT and CDR2 is YYREEE in the germline V gene (reference sequence). With 0 bases removed from V and 7 bases from J, the gap between germline ends came to 8 bases. The CDR3 spells CASSLESGNSPLHF. CDR3 in DNA: TGTGCCAGCAGCTTGGAGTCGGGCAATTCACCCCTCCACTTT. The variable domain in full, completed from reference TRBV5-4 and TRBJ1-6, reads ETGVTQSPTHLIKTRGQQVTLRCSSQSGHNTVSWYQQALGQGPQFIFQYYREEENGRGNFPPRFSGLQFPNYSSELNVNALELDDSALYLCASSLESGNSPLHFGNGTRLTVT.

The rearrangement joins TRBV5-1 to TRBJ2-7, with a possible D match to TRBD2 (6 bases). Between the trimmed V and J ends, which lost 0 bases and 2 bases, there was a span of 6 bases. The CDR3 loop spans 13 amino acids. In germline, CDR1 is SGHRS, CDR2 YFSETQ. In DNA form, the CDR3 reads TGCGCCAGCAGCTTGGGGAGGGCCTACGAGCAGTACTTC. The encoded protein is CASSLGRAYEQYF.

V and J are TRBV2 and TRBJ1-1; D is undetermined. Per germline, CDR1 SNHLY and CDR2 FYNNEI. V lost 7 bases and J 4 bases, leaving 16 bases between the germline ends. The CDR3 sequence is 14 residues long. The CDR3 region has the DNA TGTGCCAGCACGCTTGAGGTATCAAGCACTGAAGCTTTCTTT. Translated, it gives CASTLEVSSTEAFF. Drawing the rest from reference TRBV2 and TRBJ1-1, the complete variable domain is EPEVTQTPSHQVTQMGQEVILRCVPISNHLYFYWYRQILGQKVEFLVSFYNNEISEKSEIFDDQFSVERPDGSNFTLKIRSTKLEDSAMYFCASTLEVSSTEAFFGQGTRLTVV.

This chain connects TRBV30 to TRBJ1-2, with 8 positions matching TRBD1. This CDR3 region has 12 residues. The trim removed 5 bases at V and 4 bases at J, leaving 3 bases unmatched. Germline V CDR1 and CDR2: GTSNPN, SVGIG (reference sequence). CDR3 protein: CAWGQGSYGYTF. The CDR3, as DNA: TGTGCCTGGGGACAGGGATCCTATGGCTACACCTTC.

The V and J genes are TRBV5-1 and TRBJ1-2; 7 nucleotides match TRBD1. The CDR3 loop spans 14 amino acids. Losses at the gene ends were 4 bases for V and 4 bases for J; bases not matched to a gene: 7. Germline values: CDR1 SGHRS, CDR2 YFSETQ. The CDR3 nucleotides read TGCGCCAGCAGCGATGGACAGGCGTTCTATGGCTACACCTTC. Protein: CASSDGQAFYGYTF. The complete variable domain, with remaining parts taken from reference TRBV5-1 and TRBJ1-2, reads KAGVTQTPRYLIKTRGQQVTLSCSPISGHRSVSWYQQTPGQGLQFLFEYFSETQRNKGNFPGRFSGRQFSNSRSEMNVSTLELGDSALYLCASSDGQAFYGYTFGSGTRLTVV.

This chain uses TRBV30 with TRBJ2-3; D is unclear. Germline loops: CDR1 GTSNPN, CDR2 SVGIG (reference sequence). The V end lost 3 bases, the J end lost 6 bases, and 10 bases lay between the germline ends. The CDR3 is 12 amino acids. For the CDR3, the DNA is TGTGCCTGGAGCCCCCTCCGGGATACGCAGTATTTT. It codes for CAWSPLRDTQYF.

J is TRBJ2-5 and V is TRBV29-1, with 7 bases matching TRBD1. Per the germline V gene, CDR1 is SQVTM and CDR2 is ANQGSEA. This CDR3 spans 12 amino acids. Unmatched junction bases numbered 4, after V lost 4 bases and J lost 5 bases. In nucleotides, the CDR3 is TGCAGCGTTGGGCGACAGGGCGAGACCCAGTACTTC. This translates into CSVGRQGETQYF.

The CDR3 DNA follows: TGTGCCAGCAGTTTAAAAGCGGGGGTTGTTTCTGGGGCCAACGTCCTGACTTTC. Its protein is CASSLKAGVVSGANVLTF. This chain links TRBV27 with TRBJ2-6, with 8 bases that match TRBD2. The germline gives CDR1 MNHEY, CDR2 SMNVEV (reference sequence). The CDR3 loop spans 18 amino acids. V shed 2 bases and J 1 base; nucleotides not matched to a gene: 7.

V usage is TRBV9 and J usage is TRBJ2-1; 7 nucleotides align to TRBD2. This CDR3 spans 14 amino acids. V trimming: 4 bases; J trimming: 9 bases; junction bases outside the gene matches: 10. Germline V gene lookup returns CDR1 SGDLS and CDR2 YYNGEE. The CDR3 here is CASSPFLAEGEQFF. CDR3 nucleotide sequence: TGTGCCAGCAGCCCTTTTCTAGCGGAGGGTGAGCAGTTCTTC.

This clone was seen only a few times. The V gene is TRBV29-1, the J gene TRBJ1-1; D is ambiguous. This CDR3 is built from 14 residues. In germline, CDR1 is SQVTM, CDR2 ANQGSEA. V was clipped by 6 bases and J by 4 bases, with 18 bases between them. As DNA, the CDR3 is TGCAGCGTACAATTAAGGGTTGGGGTCACTGAAGCTTTCTTT. Translating gives CSVQLRVGVTEAFF.

The chain employs TRBV14 and TRBJ1-1; 7 bases fit TRBD1. Trimming removed 0 bases from V and 5 bases from J; junction bases left unmatched: 6. This CDR3 has 15 residues. The germline gives CDR1 SGHDN, CDR2 FVKESK. CDR3 sequence reads: CASSQESGGRTEAFF. The CDR3 DNA follows: TGTGCCAGCAGCCAAGAGTCAGGGGGAAGGACTGAAGCTTTCTTT.

The sample holds a few counts of this clone. The chain couples TRBV29-1 to TRBJ2-2; 7 bases are shared with TRBD1. Trimming cost V 7 bases and J 6 bases; bases outside gene matches: 5. Germline CDR1 reads SQVTM; CDR2 reads ANQGSEA. The CDR3 sequence is 12 residues long. CDR3 DNA sequence: TGCAGCGGAAACAGGGGCCCCGGGGAGCTGTTTTTT. As protein: CSGNRGPGELFF.

This chain connects TRBV7-2 to TRBJ1-1; D unresolved. CDR1 and CDR2 from the germline V gene are SGHTA and FQGNSA. V gave up 5 bases and J gave up 1 base, with 14 bases separating them. The CDR3 is made up of 15 amino acids. For the CDR3, the DNA is TGTGCCAGCAGCGCCGCCGGGAGAGGGAACACTGAAGCTTTCTTT. Its protein product is CASSAAGRGNTEAFF.

The chain combines TRBV29-1 with TRBJ1-1, with 10 bases that match TRBD1. V was pared by 6 bases and J by 3 bases, with 10 bases of the junction left unmatched. Germline V CDR1 and CDR2: SQVTM, ANQGSEA. This CDR3 is built from 15 residues. The CDR3 sequence: CSVSGTGESDTEAFF. The CDR3 nucleotides read TGCAGCGTATCCGGGACAGGGGAGTCGGACACTGAAGCTTTCTTT.